One and the same sample provided the 23 T cell receptor beta chains below, sequenced in a study of control samples from healthy donors and cancer patients. Clones were read by immunoSEQ multiplex PCR, and TCRdb kept only the in-frame ones, dropping some. The sample has around 99,000 clones, 90% seen once. Sequencing used blood. All receptors come from a human donor in good health. The donor label of this sample is uncertain.

This chain joins TRBV12-3 or TRBV12-4 and TRBJ2-3; D ambiguous. The CDR3 has 12 amino acids. V was trimmed by 6 bases and J by 4 bases, leaving 8 bases between them. This CDR3 is CASRTVPDTQYF. The CDR3, as DNA: TGTGCCAGCAGGACTGTTCCAGATACGCAGTATTTT.

The chain employs TRBV7-9 and TRBJ2-4; D is uncertain. The CDR3 totals 15 residues. The V end was cut by 5 bases, the J end by 2 bases, with 13 bases between. Germline V lookup: CDR1 SEHNR, CDR2 FQNEAQ (reference sequence). CDR3 sequence reads: CASSTSARPKNIQYF. DNA of the CDR3: TGTGCCAGCAGCACTTCAGCTCGACCCAAAAACATTCAGTACTTC. Full variable domain (outside the CDR3, taken from reference TRBV7-9 and TRBJ2-4): DTGVSQNPRHKITKRGQNVTFRCDPISEHNRLYWYRQTLGQGPEFLTYFQNEAQLEKSRLLSDRFSAERPKGSFSTLEIQRTEQGDSAMYLCASSTSARPKNIQYFGAGTRLSVL.

V is TRBV21-1 and J is TRBJ1-5; the table's TRBD1 call for D was not verified on the DNA. TRBV21-1 constitutes a pseudogene. This CDR3 spans 20 amino acids. CDR3 in DNA: TGTGCCAGCAGCAAAAAAAAAGGCCTGGAAGAAGGGGCTTGGGGTCAGCCCCAGCATTTT. Its protein is CASSKKKGLEEGAWGQPQHF.

The gene calls are TRBV5-1 and TRBJ1-5, with 7 positions matching TRBD1. The CDR3 length is 13 residues. V was clipped by 0 bases and J by 6 bases; unmatched bases: 0. Germline CDR1 reads SGHRS; CDR2 reads YFSETQ. The CDR3 DNA reads TGCGCCAGCAGCTTGGACAGGGGTCAGCCCCAGCATTTT. As protein: CASSLDRGQPQHF.

This chain links TRBV30 with TRBJ1-1; possibly TRBD1 for D (6 bases). V was trimmed by 3 bases and J by 5 bases, leaving 13 bases between them. The CDR3 contains 13 residues. From germline, CDR1 is GTSNPN and CDR2 SVGIG (reference sequence). CDR3 sequence (DNA): TGTGCCTGGAGCCAACAGGGTTGGACTGAAGCTTTCTTT. It is translated as CAWSQQGWTEAFF.

The chain carries TRBV7-7 and TRBJ2-5; D may match TRBD1 or TRBD2 (5 bases each). The CDR3 spans 14 residues. The V gene lost 0 bases and the J gene lost 3 bases, with 8 bases spanning the gap. Germline-derived CDR1 and CDR2 are SSHAT and FNYEAQ (reference sequence). CDR3 coding DNA: TGTGCCAGCAGCTTAGCAGGGGACGAAGAGACCCAGTACTTC. Amino acids: CASSLAGDEETQYF.

This chain links TRBV28 with TRBJ2-7; 7 bases align to TRBD2. Germline assignment: CDR1 MDHEN and CDR2 SYDVKM. The CDR3 runs 14 residues. Trimming cost V 1 base and J 7 bases; bases outside gene matches: 7. For the CDR3, the DNA is TGTGCCAGCAGTTTATCGAGCGGGGCGCGGGAGCAGTACTTC. Amino acid sequence: CASSLSSGAREQYF.

The chain couples TRBV27 to TRBJ1-1; D may be TRBD1 (5 bases). CDR1 and CDR2 (germline): MNHEY, SMNVEV (reference sequence). The CDR3 totals 13 residues. Trimming left V 2 bases short and J 6 bases short, with 10 bases between. The CDR3: CASSLQGGPEAFF. DNA of the CDR3: TGTGCCAGCAGTTTACAGGGAGGGCCTGAAGCTTTCTTT.

This chain joins TRBV7-2 and TRBJ2-3, with 9 bases that match TRBD2. Trimming removed 2 bases from V and 7 bases from J; junction bases left unmatched: 10. The V gene's germline CDR1 is SGHTA and CDR2 FQGNSA. The CDR3 spans 16 residues. CDR3 in DNA: TGTGCCAGCAGCTTATCGGGCGGGGGGGCTTCGTATACGCAGTATTTT. Its protein is CASSLSGGGASYTQYF.

The V gene is TRBV3-1 (or the pseudogene TRBV3-2), the J gene TRBJ2-7, with D possibly matching TRBD2 (6 bases). From germline, CDR1 is LGHDT and CDR2 YNNKEL (reference sequence). V gave up 2 bases and J gave up 3 bases, with 8 bases separating them. This CDR3 region has 13 residues. In DNA, the CDR3 is TGTGCCAGCAGCCAACGGGAGCTCTACGAGCAGTACTTC. It codes for CASSQRELYEQYF.

The genes are TRBV6-6 and TRBJ2-7; 9 bases match TRBD1. CDR3 length: 16 amino acids. Germline V gives CDR1 MNHNY, CDR2 SVGAGI (reference sequence). V lost 6 bases, J lost 2 bases, and 11 bases stayed unmatched. The CDR3 here is CASRIPGQGTPYEQYF. The CDR3 DNA reads as TGTGCCAGCAGGATCCCGGGACAGGGAACCCCCTACGAGCAGTACTTC.

The chain has TRBV5-4 and TRBJ2-3; 9 positions agree with TRBD2. Germline trimming cut 2 bases from V and 6 bases from J; bases unmatched to any gene: 7. In germline, CDR1 is SGHNT, CDR2 YYREEE (reference sequence). This CDR3 region has 15 residues. As DNA, the CDR3 is TGTGCCAGCAGCTTAGGAATAGCGGGGGCGGATACGCAGTATTTT. Translating it yields CASSLGIAGADTQYF.

The genes are TRBV6-2 or TRBV6-3 and TRBJ2-2; D is undetermined. Germline CDR1 is MNHEY and CDR2 is SVGEGT. This CDR3 is built from 14 residues. Trimming took off 2 bases at V and 6 bases at J, with 10 bases between the two ends. The chain's CDR3 is CASSYQVVAGELFF. CDR3 DNA: TGTGCCAGCAGTTACCAGGTGGTGGCCGGGGAGCTGTTTTTT.

The chain links TRBV9 to TRBJ1-4; D possibly corresponds to TRBD1 (5 bases). Germline V gives CDR1 SGDLS, CDR2 YYNGEE. The CDR3 totals 13 residues. Trimming cost V 2 bases and J 14 bases, with 16 bases left between them. The CDR3 region has the DNA TGTGCCAGCAGCGTCAGCGGGACGTCCAGTCTGTTTTTT. Its protein is CASSVSGTSSLFF.

This clone was picked up a small number of times. V is TRBV7-8 and J is TRBJ1-4; 7 positions agree with TRBD1. The CDR3 covers 17 residues. CDR1 and CDR2 from the germline V gene are SGHVS and FQNEAQ. Trimming at V came to 2 bases and at J to 10 bases, leaving 16 bases not matched to a gene. CDR3 in amino acids: CASSLNAETGILTKLFF. CDR3 nucleotides: TGTGCCAGCAGCTTAAATGCGGAGACAGGGATCCTGACAAAACTGTTTTTT.

The chain is built from TRBV3-1 (or the pseudogene TRBV3-2) and TRBJ1-4, with a tentative D call TRBD1 (5 bases). Germline CDR1 LGHDT, CDR2 YNNKEL (reference sequence). This CDR3 region has 14 residues. V was trimmed by 4 bases and J by 10 bases, leaving 16 bases between them. The CDR3, as DNA: TGTGCCAGCAGCCGCGGGGCTGGGGATGGAAAACTGTTTTTT. This encodes CASSRGAGDGKLFF.

The chain is built from TRBV7-9 and TRBJ2-2; TRBD2 matches at 8 bases. CDR1 and CDR2 (germline): SEHNR, FQNEAQ (reference sequence). V lost 5 bases to trimming and J lost 3 bases; unmatched junction nucleotides: 5. This CDR3 has 15 amino acids. The CDR3 nucleotides are TGTGCCAGCAGCCGCGGGGGGCTTTACACCGGGGAGCTGTTTTTT. It translates to CASSRGGLYTGELFF.

The V call is TRBV7-9, the J call TRBJ2-5, with 7 bases lining up with TRBD2. V dropped 0 bases and J dropped 2; count of bases not matched to a gene: 9. CDR1 and CDR2 (germline): SEHNR, FQNEAQ (reference sequence). The CDR3 is 17 residues long. CDR3 amino acids: CASSLAWGGKSQETQYF. In DNA form, the CDR3 reads TGTGCCAGCAGCTTAGCCTGGGGGGGAAAATCACAAGAGACCCAGTACTTC.

The V call is TRBV11-2, the J call TRBJ1-1; no clear D. V was clipped by 5 bases and J by 0 bases, with 16 bases between them. Germline assignment: CDR1 SGHAT and CDR2 FQNNGV. The CDR3 extends over 16 amino acids. The chain's CDR3 is CASSGLHRGMNTEAFF. The CDR3 region has the DNA TGTGCCAGCAGCGGCCTACATCGAGGGATGAACACTGAAGCTTTCTTT.

The J gene is TRBJ2-5, the V gene TRBV29-1; 14 nucleotides line up with TRBD2. Germline assignment: CDR1 SQVTM and CDR2 ANQGSEA. The V segment lost 1 base and the J segment 2 bases; nucleotides outside the gene matches: 0. The CDR3 is 15 residues long. Here the CDR3 reads CSVEGTSGGQETQYF. The CDR3 DNA sequence: TGCAGCGTTGAAGGGACTAGCGGGGGGCAAGAGACCCAGTACTTC.

The rearrangement joins TRBV4-1 to TRBJ1-1; D remains unclear. Deletions cut 1 base from V and 6 bases from J, with 18 bases between. This CDR3 region has 16 residues. Germline CDR1 is MGHRA and CDR2 is YSYEKL. Here the CDR3 DNA reads TGCGCCAGCAGCCAAGGGTGGTTTGAGGGCGAGTCTGAAGCTTTCTTT. Residues: CASSQGWFEGESEAFF.

This clone was counted a single time. The sample has other DNA sequences that encode this CDR3 too. The chain uses TRBV2 and TRBJ2-5; 11 nucleotides agree with TRBD2. V was clipped by 1 base and J by 5 bases; unmatched bases: 12. The CDR3 length is 18 residues. CDR1 SNHLY and CDR2 FYNNEI come from the germline V gene. The CDR3: CASSEGVAGGPGGETQYF. CDR3 coding DNA: TGTGCCAGCAGTGAAGGGGTAGCGGGGGGGCCGGGGGGGGAGACCCAGTACTTC.

This clone was detected only once. The chain combines TRBV4-3 with TRBJ1-5; D is unclear. Germline-derived CDR1 and CDR2 are LGHNA and YSLEER. V lost 0 bases and J 4 bases, leaving 10 bases between the germline ends. The CDR3 has 15 amino acids. As DNA, the CDR3 is TGCGCCAGCAGCCAAGATATAGGTAGTAATCAGCCCCAGCATTTT. Its protein is CASSQDIGSNQPQHF.